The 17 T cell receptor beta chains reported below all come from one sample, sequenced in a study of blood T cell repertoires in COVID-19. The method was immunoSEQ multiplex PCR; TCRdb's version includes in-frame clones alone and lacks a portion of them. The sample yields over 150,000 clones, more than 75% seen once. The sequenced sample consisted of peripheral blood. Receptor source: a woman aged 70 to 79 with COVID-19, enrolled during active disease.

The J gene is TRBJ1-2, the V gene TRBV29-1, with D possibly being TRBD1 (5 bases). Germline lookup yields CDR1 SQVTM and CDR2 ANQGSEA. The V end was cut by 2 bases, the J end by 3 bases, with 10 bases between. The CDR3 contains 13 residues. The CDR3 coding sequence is TGCAGCGTTGAAAAAAGCAGGGACTATGGCTACACCTTC. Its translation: CSVEKSRDYGYTF.

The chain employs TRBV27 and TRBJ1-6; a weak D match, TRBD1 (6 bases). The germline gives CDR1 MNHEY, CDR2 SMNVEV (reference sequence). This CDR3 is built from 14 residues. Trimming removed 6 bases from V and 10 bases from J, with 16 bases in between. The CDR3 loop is CASSPKDSFSPLHF. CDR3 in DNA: TGTGCCAGCAGCCCGAAGGACAGTTTCTCACCCCTCCACTTT.

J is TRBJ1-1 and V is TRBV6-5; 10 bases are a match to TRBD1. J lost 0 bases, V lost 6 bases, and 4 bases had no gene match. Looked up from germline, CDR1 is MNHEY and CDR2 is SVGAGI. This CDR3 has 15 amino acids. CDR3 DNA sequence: TGTGCCAGCAGAGGGACAGGGGTAATGAACACTGAAGCTTTCTTT. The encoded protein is CASRGTGVMNTEAFF.

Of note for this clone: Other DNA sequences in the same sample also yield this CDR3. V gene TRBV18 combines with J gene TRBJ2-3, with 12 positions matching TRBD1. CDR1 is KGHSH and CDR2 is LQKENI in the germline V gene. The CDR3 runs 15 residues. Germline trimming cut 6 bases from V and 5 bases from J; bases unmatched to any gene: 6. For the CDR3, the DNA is TGTGCCAGCTCCCCCGGGACAGGGGGCAAAGATACGCAGTATTTT. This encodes CASSPGTGGKDTQYF.

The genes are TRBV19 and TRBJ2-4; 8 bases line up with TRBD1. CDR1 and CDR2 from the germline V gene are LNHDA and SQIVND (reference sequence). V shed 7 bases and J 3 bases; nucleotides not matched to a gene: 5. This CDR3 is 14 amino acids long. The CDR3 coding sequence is TGTGCCAGTAAACCCGACAGGGGCAAAAACATTCAGTACTTC. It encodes CASKPDRGKNIQYF.

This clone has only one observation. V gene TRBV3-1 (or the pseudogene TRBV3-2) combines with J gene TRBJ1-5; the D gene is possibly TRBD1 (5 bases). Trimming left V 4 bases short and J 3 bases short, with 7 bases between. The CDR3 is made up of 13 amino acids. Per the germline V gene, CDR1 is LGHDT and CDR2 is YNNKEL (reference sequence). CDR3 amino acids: CASSRQHNQPQHF. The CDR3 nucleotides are TGTGCCAGCAGCCGACAGCACAATCAGCCCCAGCATTTT.

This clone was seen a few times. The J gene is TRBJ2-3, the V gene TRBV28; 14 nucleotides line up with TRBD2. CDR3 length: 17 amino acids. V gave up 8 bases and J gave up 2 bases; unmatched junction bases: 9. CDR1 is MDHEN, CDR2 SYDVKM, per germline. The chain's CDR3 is CASAGTSGRSFTDTQYF. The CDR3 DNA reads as TGTGCCAGCGCCGGGACTAGCGGGAGATCTTTCACAGATACGCAGTATTTT.

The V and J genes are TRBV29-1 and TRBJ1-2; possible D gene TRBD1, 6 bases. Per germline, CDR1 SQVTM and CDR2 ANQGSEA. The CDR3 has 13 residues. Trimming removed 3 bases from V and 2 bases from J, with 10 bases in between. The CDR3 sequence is CSVEPDSNYGYTF. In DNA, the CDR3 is TGCAGCGTTGAGCCGGACAGCAACTATGGCTACACCTTC. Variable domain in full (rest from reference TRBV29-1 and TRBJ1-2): SAVISQKPSRDICQRGTSLTIQCQVDSQVTMMFWYRQQPGQSLTLIATANQGSEATYESGFVIDKFPISRPNLTFSTLTVSNMSPEDSSIYLCSVEPDSNYGYTFGSGTRLTVV.

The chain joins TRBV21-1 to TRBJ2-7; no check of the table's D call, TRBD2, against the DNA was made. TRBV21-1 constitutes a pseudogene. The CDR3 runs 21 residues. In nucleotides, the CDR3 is TGTGCCAGCAGCAAAGCCTATTGGACGGGGCTAGCGGGGGGCTTGAACTACGAGCAGTACTTC. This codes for CASSKAYWTGLAGGLNYEQYF.

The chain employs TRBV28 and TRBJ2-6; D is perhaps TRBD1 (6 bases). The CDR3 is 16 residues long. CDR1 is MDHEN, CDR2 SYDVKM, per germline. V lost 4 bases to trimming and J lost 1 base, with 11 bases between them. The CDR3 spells CASSSFRGSGANVLTF. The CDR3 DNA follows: TGTGCCAGCAGTTCGTTCAGGGGTTCTGGGGCCAACGTCCTGACTTTC.

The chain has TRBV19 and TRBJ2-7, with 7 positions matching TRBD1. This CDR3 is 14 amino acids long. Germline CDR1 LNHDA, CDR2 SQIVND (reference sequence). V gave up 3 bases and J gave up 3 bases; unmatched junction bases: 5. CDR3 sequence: CASSIRQGGYEQYF. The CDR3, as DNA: TGTGCCAGTAGTATCAGACAGGGCGGCTACGAGCAGTACTTC.

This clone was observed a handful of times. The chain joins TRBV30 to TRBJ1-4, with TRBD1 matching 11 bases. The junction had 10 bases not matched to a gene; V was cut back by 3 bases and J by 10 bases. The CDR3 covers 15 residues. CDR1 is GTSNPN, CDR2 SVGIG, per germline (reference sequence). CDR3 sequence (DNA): TGTGCCTGGAGCCTGAATCCGGGACAGGGGGGAAAACTGTTTTTT. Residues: CAWSLNPGQGGKLFF.

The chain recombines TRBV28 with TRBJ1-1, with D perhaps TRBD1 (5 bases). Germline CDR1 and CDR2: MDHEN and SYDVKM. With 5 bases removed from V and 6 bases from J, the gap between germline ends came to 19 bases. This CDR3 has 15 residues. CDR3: CASSPAGLGGAEAFF. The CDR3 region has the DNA TGTGCCAGCAGTCCCGCAGGGTTGGGGGGGGCTGAAGCTTTCTTT.

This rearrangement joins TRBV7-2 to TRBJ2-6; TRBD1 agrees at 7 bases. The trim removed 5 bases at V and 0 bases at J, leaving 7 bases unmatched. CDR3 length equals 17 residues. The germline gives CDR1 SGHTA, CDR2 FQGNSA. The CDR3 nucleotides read TGTGCCAGCAGCCCGGGACAGAGGTCCTCTGGGGCCAACGTCCTGACTTTC. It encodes CASSPGQRSSGANVLTF.

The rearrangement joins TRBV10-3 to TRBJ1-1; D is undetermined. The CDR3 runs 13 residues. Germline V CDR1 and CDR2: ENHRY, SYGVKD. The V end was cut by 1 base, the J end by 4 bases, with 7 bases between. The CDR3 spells CAISEFSGTEAFF. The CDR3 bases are TGTGCCATCAGTGAGTTTTCGGGCACTGAAGCTTTCTTT.

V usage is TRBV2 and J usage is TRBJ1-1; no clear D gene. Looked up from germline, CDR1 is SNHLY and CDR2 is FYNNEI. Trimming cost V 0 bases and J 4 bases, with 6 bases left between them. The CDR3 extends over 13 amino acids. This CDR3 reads CASSEAGGTEAFF. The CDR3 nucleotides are TGTGCCAGCAGTGAAGCGGGAGGCACTGAAGCTTTCTTT. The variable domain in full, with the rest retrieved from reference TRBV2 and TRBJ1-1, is EPEVTQTPSHQVTQMGQEVILRCVPISNHLYFYWYRQILGQKVEFLVSFYNNEISEKSEIFDDQFSVERPDGSNFTLKIRSTKLEDSAMYFCASSEAGGTEAFFGQGTRLTVV.

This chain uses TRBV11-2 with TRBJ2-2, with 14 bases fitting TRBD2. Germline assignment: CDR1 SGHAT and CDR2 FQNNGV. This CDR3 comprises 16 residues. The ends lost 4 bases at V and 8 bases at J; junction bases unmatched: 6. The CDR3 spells CASSSTSGGAPGELFF. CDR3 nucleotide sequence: TGTGCCAGCAGCTCGACTAGCGGGGGGGCTCCTGGGGAGCTGTTTTTT.